What follows are 14 T cell receptor beta chains derived from one specimen sequenced in a study of T cell changes during pregnancy in multiple sclerosis. Libraries were prepared by immunoSEQ multiplex PCR; TCRdb keeps only in-frame clonotypes and omits some of them. Here the sample spans about 50,000 clones, more than 85% being singletons. The source was CD4+ T cells from peripheral blood mononuclear cells, collected after pregnancy. The receptor source for this set is a female donor with multiple sclerosis, enrolled in a pregnancy study.

In its sample, this clone was seen once. The J gene is TRBJ1-4, the V gene TRBV2; D possibly corresponds to TRBD1 (5 bases). This CDR3 has 13 residues. V gave up 7 bases and J gave up 7 bases, with 13 bases separating them. CDR1 SNHLY and CDR2 FYNNEI come from the germline V gene. The CDR3 spells CASNSQGAEKLFF. The CDR3 nucleotides read TGTGCCAGCAACAGCCAGGGTGCTGAAAAACTGTTTTTT. The entire variable domain, with the rest obtained from reference TRBV2 and TRBJ1-4, is as follows: EPEVTQTPSHQVTQMGQEVILRCVPISNHLYFYWYRQILGQKVEFLVSFYNNEISEKSEIFDDQFSVERPDGSNFTLKIRSTKLEDSAMYFCASNSQGAEKLFFGSGTQLSVL.

The J gene is TRBJ2-6, the V gene TRBV9, with 7 bases identical to TRBD2. The V gene end was trimmed by 0 bases and the J gene end by 2 bases; junction bases not matched to a gene: 2. The CDR3 sequence is 16 residues long. CDR1 is SGDLS, CDR2 YYNGEE, per germline. CDR3 coding DNA: TGTGCCAGCAGCGTAGCGGCGGGAGCTGGGGCCAACGTCCTGACTTTC. Its translation is CASSVAAGAGANVLTF.

CDR3 residues: CAGTVNTEAFF. The CDR3 nucleotides are TGTGCCGGGACAGTGAACACTGAAGCTTTCTTT. The rearrangement joins TRBV30 to TRBJ1-1, with 7 positions matching TRBD1. V shed 8 bases and J 0 bases; nucleotides not matched to a gene: 0. CDR1 is GTSNPN, CDR2 SVGIG, per germline (reference sequence). There are 11 residues in the CDR3. Full variable domain (outside the CDR3, taken from reference TRBV30 and TRBJ1-1): SQTIHQWPATLVQPVGSPLSLECTVEGTSNPNLYWYRQAAGRGLQLLFYSVGIGQISSEVPQNLSASRPQDRQFILSSKKLLLSDSGFYLCAGTVNTEAFFGQGTRLTVV.

The chain uses TRBV29-1 and TRBJ2-5; 8 nucleotides align to TRBD1. The ends lost 6 bases at V and 5 bases at J; junction bases unmatched: 11. The CDR3 loop spans 14 amino acids. The V gene's germline CDR1 is SQVTM and CDR2 ANQGSEA. This chain's CDR3 is CSVAIGQGQETQYF. Written as DNA, the CDR3 is TGCAGCGTCGCAATCGGACAGGGACAGGAGACCCAGTACTTC.

The chain recombines TRBV19 with TRBJ2-7; 11 nucleotides align to TRBD1. CDR1 and CDR2 (germline): LNHDA, SQIVND (reference sequence). This CDR3 has 16 residues. With V trimmed by 3 bases and J by 5 bases, 9 bases remained unmatched. The CDR3 is CASSIRLGTGGDEQYF. The CDR3 DNA is TGTGCCAGTAGTATCCGGTTGGGGACAGGGGGGGACGAGCAGTACTTC.

The V and J genes are TRBV5-6 and TRBJ1-2; 7 bases are a match to TRBD1. Germline CDR1 and CDR2: SGHDT and YYEEEE. The CDR3 is 16 residues long. V lost 4 bases and J lost 0; bases outside the gene matches: 9. The CDR3, as DNA: TGTGCCAGCAGCCGCAGGGGGACAGTGGCTAACTATGGCTACACCTTC. It yields the protein CASSRRGTVANYGYTF.

The chain recombines TRBV19 with TRBJ2-1; 8 nucleotides agree with TRBD1. The CDR3 consists of 14 residues. The germline CDR1 and CDR2 sequences are LNHDA and SQIVND (reference sequence). Trimming removed 7 bases from V and 12 bases from J; junction bases left unmatched: 14. CDR3 DNA: TGTGCCAGTAACACAGGGGGAAGAGGCATGGGGCAGTTCTTC. Translating gives CASNTGGRGMGQFF.

The chain couples TRBV14 to TRBJ2-2; maybe TRBD2 (6 bases). V lost 4 bases, J lost 4 bases, and 16 bases lay in between. Germline-derived CDR1 and CDR2 are SGHDN and FVKESK. The CDR3 runs to 16 residues. The CDR3 nucleotides read TGTGCCAGCAGCCCCTTTAGAGGCGGGGCCACCGGGGAGCTGTTTTTT. This translates into CASSPFRGGATGELFF.

The V call is TRBV9, the J call TRBJ2-5, with 14 nucleotides matching TRBD2. The V gene end was trimmed by 5 bases and the J gene end by 4 bases; junction bases not matched to a gene: 4. Germline V lookup: CDR1 SGDLS, CDR2 YYNGEE. The CDR3 sequence is 15 residues long. CDR3 sequence (DNA): TGTGCCAGCAGTGGGACTAGCGGGAGCCGAGAGACCCAGTACTTC. Its translation is CASSGTSGSRETQYF.

The chain recombines TRBV29-1 with TRBJ2-2; 7 nucleotides match TRBD1. V lost 7 bases and J lost 6; bases outside the gene matches: 5. Per germline, CDR1 SQVTM and CDR2 ANQGSEA. The CDR3 consists of 12 residues. The CDR3 bases are TGCAGCGGCACCACAGGGGCCGGGGAGCTGTTTTTT. Its translation: CSGTTGAGELFF.

The V call is TRBV5-1, the J call TRBJ1-6, with 11 bases aligning to TRBD1. Germline CDR1 is SGHRS and CDR2 is YFSETQ. Unmatched junction bases numbered 6, after V lost 4 bases and J lost 9 bases. This CDR3 is built from 15 residues. The CDR3 loop reads CASSGVGQGASPLHF. The CDR3 DNA sequence: TGCGCCAGCAGCGGGGTCGGACAGGGGGCTTCACCCCTCCACTTT.

CDR3 region: CASSLPLKPSSYNEQFF. For the CDR3, the DNA is TGTGCCAGCAGCTTACCTCTCAAGCCAAGCTCCTACAATGAGCAGTTCTTC. The chain uses TRBV5-4 and TRBJ2-1; D is ambiguous. This CDR3 contains 17 residues. CDR1 is SGHNT, CDR2 YYREEE, per germline (reference sequence). The V end was cut by 2 bases, the J end by 0 bases, with 15 bases between.

This chain uses TRBV5-1 with TRBJ2-7; a possible D gene is TRBD2 (6 bases). Trimming left V 6 bases short and J 4 bases short, with 14 bases between. The CDR3 sequence is 13 residues long. CDR1 is SGHRS and CDR2 is YFSETQ in the germline V gene. CDR3 nucleotides: TGCGCCAGCACCGGGAGTTCCGATTACGAGCAGTACTTC. Its protein is CASTGSSDYEQYF.

This chain links TRBV5-1 with TRBJ2-7; 8 bases are shared with TRBD1. J lost 5 bases, V lost 0 bases, and 4 bases had no gene match. There are 14 residues in the CDR3. Germline V gives CDR1 SGHRS, CDR2 YFSETQ. The CDR3 loop is CASSLGQGAHEQYF. CDR3 coding DNA: TGCGCCAGCAGCTTGGGTCAGGGGGCCCACGAGCAGTACTTC.